Sequencing of this TCR beta chain was carried out in a study of shared clonotypes between healthy human individuals. Points from the study as a whole: Clonotype sharing across donors was expected to vary with sequencing depth. The donor pool, a small one, limited the genetic and exposure-history diversity represented. A few donors showed sharing of about 5.5% of naive CD4 clonotypes.

TCRdb keeps only in-frame clones here, not all; method: immunoSEQ multiplex PCR. Of under 600,000 clones detected, approximately 97% appear once; the ten largest clones hold approximately 0.057%. For this clone: Its cognate antigen is unknown. Other DNA sequences in this specimen translate into the identical CDR3.

CDR1 is SGHNT and CDR2 is YYREEE in the germline V gene (reference sequence). The CDR3 spans 14 residues. V dropped 4 bases and J dropped 1 base, with 11 bases sitting between them. This chain links TRBV5-4 with TRBJ2-5, with D possibly matching TRBD1 (6 bases). Material: naive CD4+ T cells sorted from blood. Subset meaning: CD45RA+ positively selected. The TCR originated in a woman in her thirties in good health. CDR3 DNA sequence: TGTGCCAGCAGCCCCGGGACAATCCAAGAGACCCAGTACTTC. It encodes CASSPGTIQETQYF.